What follows is one T cell receptor beta chain and its context. Its antigen is undetermined. All donors came from Russia, were Caucasian and healthy, and spanned ages 6 to 90. These data come from a study of blood T cells in healthy people across ages. Study-level findings and limits: Versus aged donors, long-lived donors had higher diversity and more naive CD4+ cells. The fall in TCR beta diversity per million T cells was roughly linear with age. In the absence of known donor CMV status, changes in expanded clonotypes were possibly confounded.

The authors ran a second PCR of 7 to 11 cycles using a sample-barcoded 5' primer and a J-beta primer mix. MiXCR was run by TCRdb on the 5' RACE reads, yielding one entry per CDR3 protein. Of roughly 500,000 distinct CDR3 sequences listed, 25% to 30% are singletons. The CDR3 consists of 13 residues. Trimming took 4 bases from V and 0 from J, leaving 6 bases between them. The V gene's germline CDR1 is DFQATT and CDR2 SNEGSKA (reference sequence). V gene TRBV20-1 combines with J gene TRBJ1-4, with D unresolved. Material: blood. The TCR comes from a woman in her 70s in good health. The CDR3 is CSATAPTNEKLFF. The CDR3 DNA sequence: TGCAGTGCTACAGCCCCAACTAATGAAAAACTGTTTTTT.